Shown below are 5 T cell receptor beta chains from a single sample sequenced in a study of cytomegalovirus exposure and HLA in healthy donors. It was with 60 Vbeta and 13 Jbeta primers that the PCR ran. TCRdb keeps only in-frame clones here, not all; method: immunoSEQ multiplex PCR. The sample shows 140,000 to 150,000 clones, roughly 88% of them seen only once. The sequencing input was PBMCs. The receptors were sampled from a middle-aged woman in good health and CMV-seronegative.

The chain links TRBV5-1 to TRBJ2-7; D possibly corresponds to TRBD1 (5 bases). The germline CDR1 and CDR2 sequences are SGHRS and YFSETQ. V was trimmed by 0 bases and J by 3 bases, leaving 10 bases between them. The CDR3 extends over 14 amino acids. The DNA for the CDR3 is TGCGCCAGCAGCTTGGGGGGCGTTGGCTACGAGCAGTACTTC. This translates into CASSLGGVGYEQYF.

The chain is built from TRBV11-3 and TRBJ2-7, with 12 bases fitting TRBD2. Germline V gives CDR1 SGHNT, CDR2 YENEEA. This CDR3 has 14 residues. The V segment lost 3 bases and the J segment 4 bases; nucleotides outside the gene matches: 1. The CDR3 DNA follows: TGTGCCAGCAGCTTGCTAGCGGGAGGGTACGAGCAGTACTTC. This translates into CASSLLAGGYEQYF.

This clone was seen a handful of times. In DNA, the CDR3 is TGCGCCAGCAGCGCCGGCGGATCGGGAGAAAACGAGCAGTACTTC. Its protein product is CASSAGGSGENEQYF. The chain joins TRBV4-3 to TRBJ2-7, with D maybe TRBD2 (6 bases). From germline, CDR1 is LGHNA and CDR2 YSLEER. The CDR3 runs to 15 residues. V was trimmed by 5 bases and J by 5 bases, leaving 19 bases between them.

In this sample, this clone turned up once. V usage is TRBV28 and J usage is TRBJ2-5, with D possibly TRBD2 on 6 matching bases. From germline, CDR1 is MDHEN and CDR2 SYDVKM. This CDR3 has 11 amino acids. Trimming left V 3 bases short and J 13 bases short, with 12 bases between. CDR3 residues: CASSFFAGWYF. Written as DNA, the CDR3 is TGTGCCAGCAGTTTCTTTGCGGGATGGTACTTC. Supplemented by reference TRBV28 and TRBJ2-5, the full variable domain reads DVKVTQSSRYLVKRTGEKVFLECVQDMDHENMFWYRQDPGLGLRLIYFSYDVKMKEKGDIPEGYSVSREKKERFSLILESASTNQTSMYLCASSFFAGWYFGPGTRLLVL.

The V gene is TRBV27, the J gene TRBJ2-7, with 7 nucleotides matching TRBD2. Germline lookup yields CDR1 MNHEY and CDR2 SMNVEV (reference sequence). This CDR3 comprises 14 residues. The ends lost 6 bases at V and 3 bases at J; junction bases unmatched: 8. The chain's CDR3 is CASSAGLLYYEQYF. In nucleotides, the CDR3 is TGTGCCAGCAGCGCGGGACTACTTTACTACGAGCAGTACTTC.